This TCR beta chain was recovered during a study of blood T cell repertoires in COVID-19. For the study at large: Samples representing acute and convalescent COVID-19 were sourced from the United States, Italy and Spain.

This clone is a singleton in its sample. The data were produced by immunoSEQ multiplex PCR, yet TCRdb's version contains in-frame clones alone and is incomplete. The top ten clones hold roughly 0.25% of a sample with approximately 670,000 clones, about nine tenths of them seen once. Trimming stripped 3 bases from V and 0 bases from J, with 6 bases between. The CDR3 is 14 amino acids. Germline loops: CDR1 ENHRY, CDR2 SYGVKD. Sequencing used peripheral blood. This clonotype originated in a woman younger than 35 with acute or convalescent COVID-19. The genes are TRBV10-3 and TRBJ1-3; perhaps TRBD1 as D (5 bases). CDR3 region: CAISEDSSGNTIYF. For the CDR3, the DNA is TGTGCCATCAGTGAAGACAGCTCTGGAAACACCATATATTTT.